This T cell receptor beta chain was retrieved from a study of shared clonotypes between healthy human individuals. Study information: Three plates were used per donor for CD4 naive, three for CD4 memory, two for CD8 naive and one for CD8 memory. Study-wide results and limits: Apart from blood, nothing was sampled; tissue repertoires likely differ.

As concerns this clone: Its target is unknown.

The assay was immunoSEQ multiplex PCR, and TCRdb's table has in-frame clones only and misses some. The sample consists of about 2 million clones, 90% to 95% of them appearing once. V shed 7 bases and J shed 4 bases, with 22 bases lying between them. CDR1 and CDR2 (germline): SNHLY, FYNNEI. The CDR3 consists of 16 residues. The sequencing input was naive CD4+ T cells sorted from blood. Subset reported: CD45RA+ positively selected. This clonotype was sampled from a man aged 18 to 29 in good health. This sequence joins TRBV2 and TRBJ1-1, with D maybe TRBD1 (5 bases). CDR3 DNA sequence: TGTGCCAGCATCCTCGGGGGGGTGATTGGCAGCACTGAAGCTTTCTTT. It translates to CASILGGVIGSTEAFF. Full variable domain (outside the CDR3, taken from reference TRBV2 and TRBJ1-1): EPEVTQTPSHQVTQMGQEVILRCVPISNHLYFYWYRQILGQKVEFLVSFYNNEISEKSEIFDDQFSVERPDGSNFTLKIRSTKLEDSAMYFCASILGGVIGSTEAFFGQGTRLTVV.